The source of this T cell receptor beta chain is a study of T cell responses to AZD1222 COVID-19 vaccine. This CDR3 has 13 residues. Germline CDR1 reads KGHSH; CDR2 reads LQKENI. V lost 3 bases to trimming and J lost 9 bases, with 12 bases between them. Assay: immunoSEQ multiplex PCR; the TCRdb copy retains only in-frame clones and omits some. The data contain over 95,000 clones, about nine tenths of them singletons. The source is an adult who received the AZD1222 COVID-19 vaccine. Specimen: peripheral blood, collected 28 days after the second AZD1222 dose. The rearrangement uses TRBV18 and TRBJ2-1; no definite D call. This chain's CDR3 is CASSPGSAGEQFF. CDR3 coding DNA: TGTGCCAGCTCACCTGGGTCGGCCGGTGAGCAGTTCTTC.